This T cell receptor beta chain was captured in a study of T cells in Graves' hyperthyroidism and ophthalmopathy. Study observations and caveats: The authors' 13 V-J model separated ophthalmopathy from stable hyperthyroidism. The model foresaw ophthalmopathy a median roughly 6 months prior to onset.

In regard to this clonotype: The antigen remains undetermined.

Diagnoses rested on clinical symptoms, serum thyroxine and TRAb, thyroid ultrasound and orbital computed tomography. The source material, RNA transcripts, was used to amplify TCR beta CDR3 regions. The primer set for the first-round RT-PCR of the TCR CDR3 was HTBI. TCRdb itself ran the multiplex PCR reads through MiXCR, one entry per CDR3 protein. The table has hundreds of thousands of distinct CDR3 sequences, around 14% seen once. Germline-derived CDR1 and CDR2 are SGHTA and FQGNSA. Trimming took 5 bases from V and 6 from J; bases not matched to a gene: 7. The CDR3 consists of 14 residues. The rearrangement links TRBV7-2 to TRBJ1-2, with TRBD1 identical over 9 bases. Sequencing used blood. The origin of this receptor is a woman between 18 and 29 years old with Graves' hyperthyroidism. CDR3 coding DNA: TGTGCCAGCAGCGCCTGGACAGGGGTTCATGGCTACACCTTC. This gives the protein CASSAWTGVHGYTF.